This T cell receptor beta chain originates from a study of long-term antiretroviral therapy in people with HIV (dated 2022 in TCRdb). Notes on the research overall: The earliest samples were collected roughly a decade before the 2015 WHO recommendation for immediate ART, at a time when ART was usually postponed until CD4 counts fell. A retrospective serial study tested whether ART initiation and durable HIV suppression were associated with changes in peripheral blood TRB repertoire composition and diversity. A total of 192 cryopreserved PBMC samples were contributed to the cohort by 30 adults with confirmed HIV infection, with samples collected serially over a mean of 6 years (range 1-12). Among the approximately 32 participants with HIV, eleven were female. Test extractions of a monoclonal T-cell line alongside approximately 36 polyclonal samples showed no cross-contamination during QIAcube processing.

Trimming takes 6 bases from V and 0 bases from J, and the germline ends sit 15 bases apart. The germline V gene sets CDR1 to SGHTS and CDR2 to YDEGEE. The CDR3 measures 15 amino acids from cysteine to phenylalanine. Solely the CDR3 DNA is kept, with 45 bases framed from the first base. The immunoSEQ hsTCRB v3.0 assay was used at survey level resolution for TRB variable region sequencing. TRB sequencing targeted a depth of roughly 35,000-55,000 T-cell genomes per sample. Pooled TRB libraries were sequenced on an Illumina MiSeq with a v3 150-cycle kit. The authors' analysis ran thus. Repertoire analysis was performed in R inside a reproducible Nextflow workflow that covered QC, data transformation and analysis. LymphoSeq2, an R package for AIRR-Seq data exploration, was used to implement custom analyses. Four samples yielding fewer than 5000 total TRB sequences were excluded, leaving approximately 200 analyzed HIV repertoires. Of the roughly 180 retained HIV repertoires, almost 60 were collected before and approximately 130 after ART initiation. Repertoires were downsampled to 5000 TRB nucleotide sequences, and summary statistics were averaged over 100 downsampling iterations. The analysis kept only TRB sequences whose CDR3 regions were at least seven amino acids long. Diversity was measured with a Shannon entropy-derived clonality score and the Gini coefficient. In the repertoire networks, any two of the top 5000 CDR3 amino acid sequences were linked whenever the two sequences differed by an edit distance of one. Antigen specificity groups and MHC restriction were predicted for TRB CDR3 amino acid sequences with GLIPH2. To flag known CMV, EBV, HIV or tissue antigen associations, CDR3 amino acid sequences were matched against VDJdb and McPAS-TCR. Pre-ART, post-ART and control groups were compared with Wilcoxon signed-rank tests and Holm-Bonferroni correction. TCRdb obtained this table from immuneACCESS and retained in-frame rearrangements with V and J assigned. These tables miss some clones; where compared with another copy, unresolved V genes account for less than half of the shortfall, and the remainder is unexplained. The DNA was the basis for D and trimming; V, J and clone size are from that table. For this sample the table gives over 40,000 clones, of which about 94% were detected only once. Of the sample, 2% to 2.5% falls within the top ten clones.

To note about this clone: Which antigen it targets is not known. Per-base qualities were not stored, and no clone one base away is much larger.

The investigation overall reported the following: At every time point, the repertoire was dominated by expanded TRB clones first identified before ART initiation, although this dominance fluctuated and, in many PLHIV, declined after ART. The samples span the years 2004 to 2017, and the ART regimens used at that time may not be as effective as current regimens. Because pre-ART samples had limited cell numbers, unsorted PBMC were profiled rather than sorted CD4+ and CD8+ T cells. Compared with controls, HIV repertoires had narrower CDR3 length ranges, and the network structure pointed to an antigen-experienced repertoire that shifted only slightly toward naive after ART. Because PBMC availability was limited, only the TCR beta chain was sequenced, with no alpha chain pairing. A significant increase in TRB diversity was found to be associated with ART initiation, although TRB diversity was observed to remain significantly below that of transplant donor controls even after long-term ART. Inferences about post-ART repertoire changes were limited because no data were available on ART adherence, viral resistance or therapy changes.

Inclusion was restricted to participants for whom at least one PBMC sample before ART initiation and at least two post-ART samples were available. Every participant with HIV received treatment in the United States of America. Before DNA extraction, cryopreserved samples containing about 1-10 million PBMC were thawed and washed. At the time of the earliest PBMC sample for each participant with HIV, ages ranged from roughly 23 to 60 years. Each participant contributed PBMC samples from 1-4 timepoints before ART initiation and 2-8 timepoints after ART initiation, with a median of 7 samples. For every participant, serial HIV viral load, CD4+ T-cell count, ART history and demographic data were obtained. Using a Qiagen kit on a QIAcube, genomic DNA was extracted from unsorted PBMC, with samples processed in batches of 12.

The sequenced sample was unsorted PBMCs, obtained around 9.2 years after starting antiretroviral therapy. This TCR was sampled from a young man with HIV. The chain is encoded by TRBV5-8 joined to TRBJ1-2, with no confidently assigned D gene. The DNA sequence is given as TGTGCCAGCACCGTTTTAGAGACTTCTAACTATGGCTACACCTTC. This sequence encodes CASTVLETSNYGYTF.